This paragraph covers one T cell receptor (beta chain) sequence. The antigen remains undetermined. The data derive from a study of beta chain features in type 1 diabetes. The study's findings and limits: Moderately but significantly shorter TCRB CDR3s were found in Type 1 diabetes patients in all four CD4+ subsets.

V was clipped by 4 bases and J by 8 bases; unmatched bases: 11. This CDR3 is built from 15 residues. From germline, CDR1 is GTSNPN and CDR2 SVGIG (reference sequence). The investigators reverse transcribed all of the isolated RNA, so they sequenced expressed TCRB transcripts. Clones were read by immunoSEQ multiplex PCR, and TCRdb kept only the in-frame ones, dropping some. The sample contains 500,000 to 850,000 clones, roughly 13% of which appear only once. V is TRBV30 and J is TRBJ2-2; 9 nucleotides match TRBD1. The sequencing sample was made of naive CD4+ T cells from blood. The source of this sequence is a man between 18 and 29 years old with type 1 diabetes. The CDR3 spells CAWTHRDRDLGELFF. The DNA for the CDR3 is TGTGCCTGGACCCACCGGGACAGGGATTTGGGGGAGCTGTTTTTT.